A selection of T cell receptor beta chains follows, all from one sample in a study of cytomegalovirus exposure and HLA in healthy donors. Method: immunoSEQ multiplex PCR; TCRdb's copy keeps in-frame clones and lacks some. The sample includes approximately 180,000 clones, around 80% of them seen just once. Input material: PBMCs. The receptors were gathered from a man aged 25 to 40 in good health and CMV-seropositive. The CDR3 runs from the conserved cysteine through the conserved F or W.

length: 19; J: TRBJ1-4; V: TRBV4-3; CDR3: CASSQDLDGPFATNEKLFF
length: 13; J: TRBJ1-2; V: TRBV6-1; CDR3: CASSKAGGYGYTF
length: 13; J: TRBJ2-1; V: TRBV7-9; CDR3: CASSLISAGEFFF
length: 16; J: TRBJ2-1; V: TRBV7-2; CDR3: CASSLGGSDRRNEQFF
length: 13; J: TRBJ2-7; V: TRBV7-6; CDR3: CASSLDLNYEQYF
length: 16; J: TRBJ2-3; V: TRBV6-5; CDR3: CASSYSSPGGADTQYF
length: 15; J: TRBJ2-7; V: TRBV6-1; CDR3: CASSGPGRGALEQYF
length: 14; J: TRBJ1-1; V: TRBV18; CDR3: CASSPGAGNTEAFF
length: 13; J: TRBJ1-4; V: TRBV5-1; CDR3: CASSPGDNEKLFF
length: 16; J: TRBJ1-1; V: TRBV4-1; CDR3: CASSQDPGQTNTEAFF
length: 17; J: TRBJ2-1; V: TRBV7-6; CDR3: CASSLRFGSGGVNEQFF
length: 15; J: TRBJ1-4; V: TRBV7-2; CDR3: CASSGQTGPNEKLFF
length: 15; J: TRBJ1-3; V: TRBV6-1; CDR3: CASSGDGGSGNTIYF
length: 13; J: TRBJ1-1; V: TRBV6-4; CDR3: CASSVELNTEAFF
length: 15; J: TRBJ2-1; V: TRBV5-4; CDR3: CASSPDRVRNNEQFF
length: 15; J: TRBJ1-1; V: TRBV7-9; CDR3: CASSSHPGFDTEAFF
length: 15; J: TRBJ2-5; V: TRBV7-2; CDR3: CASSPTSGVGETQYF
length: 18; J: TRBJ2-1; V: TRBV7-3; CDR3: CASSLTTSGRGSYNEQFF
length: 16; J: TRBJ2-7; V: TRBV6-1; CDR3: CASSEGLAGGLYEQYF
length: 19; J: TRBJ2-5; V: TRBV13; CDR3: CASSEGAQLAGGPSETQYF
length: 14; J: TRBJ1-6; V: TRBV6-1; CDR3: CASSDDRGSSPLHF
length: 14; J: TRBJ1-5; V: TRBV18; CDR3: CASSPFDRRQPQHF
length: 13; J: TRBJ2-3; V: TRBV5-4; CDR3: CAGRASITDTQYF
length: 14; J: TRBJ2-7; V: TRBV7-9; CDR3: CASSLRDRGYEQYF
length: 15; J: TRBJ1-5; V: TRBV11-2; CDR3: CASSLRGLKNQPQHF
length: 14; J: TRBJ1-2; V: TRBV6-5; CDR3: CASRHTRRNYGYTF
length: 15; J: TRBJ2-1; V: TRBV4-2; CDR3: CASSQDSARDNEQFF
length: 14; J: TRBJ1-6; V: TRBV27; CDR3: CASSRQGNNSPLHF
length: 17; J: TRBJ1-4; V: TRBV11-2; CDR3: CASSSYVRDRTNEKLFF
length: 18; J: TRBJ1-2; V: TRBV7-2; CDR3: CASSLVSGQGGLNYGYTF
length: 15; J: TRBJ1-6; V: TRBV4-3; CDR3: CASSQIGQGYSPLHF
length: 17; J: TRBJ1-5; V: TRBV30; CDR3: CAWSLKGQRYSNQPQHF
length: 14; J: TRBJ1-3; V: TRBV6-1; CDR3: CASNPGSTKNTIYF
length: 19; J: TRBJ1-1; V: TRBV27; CDR3: CASSLSGDRGREMNTEAFF
length: 16; J: TRBJ1-1; V: TRBV27; CDR3: CASSLYGGGKGTEAFF
length: 14; J: TRBJ2-4; V: TRBV15; CDR3: CATTTGDAKNIQYF
length: 13; J: TRBJ2-7; V: TRBV30; CDR3: CAWRSGRGLEQYF
length: 15; J: TRBJ1-6; V: TRBV9; CDR3: CASSVARVANSPLHF
length: 16; J: TRBJ1-2; V: TRBV13; CDR3: CASSLWGTGIDDGYTF
length: 16; J: TRBJ2-5; V: TRBV28; CDR3: CASSLIRRVLQETQYF
length: 15; J: TRBJ2-3; V: TRBV10-1; CDR3: CASSETGGPTDTQYF
length: 14; J: TRBJ2-7; V: TRBV7-9; CDR3: CASSPSQKSYEQYF
length: 16; J: TRBJ1-3; V: TRBV11-2; CDR3: CASSLTGQGYGNTIYF
length: 17; J: TRBJ1-2; V: TRBV6-1; CDR3: CASSEGGQASPNYGYTF
length: 16; J: TRBJ1-1; V: TRBV6-6; CDR3: CASSKGTGGTGTEAFF
length: 16; J: TRBJ2-7; V: TRBV5-1; CDR3: CASSLFSGGRVGEQYF
length: 14; J: TRBJ1-2; V: TRBV15; CDR3: CATSRGEGSYGYTF
length: 15; J: TRBJ2-7; V: TRBV4-2; CDR3: CASSPRTSGSYEQYF
length: 13; J: -; V: TRBV29-1; CDR3: CSVAAGVSYEQYF
length: 14; J: TRBJ1-1; V: TRBV7-9; CDR3: CATKSGQGNTEAFF
length: 13; J: TRBJ1-2; V: TRBV19; CDR3: CASSVHDRGGYTF
length: 14; J: TRBJ2-7; V: TRBV6-5; CDR3: CASSETSEAYEQYF
length: 14; J: TRBJ1-1; V: TRBV6-1; CDR3: CASSNREMWTEAFF
length: 16; J: TRBJ2-3; V: TRBV7-9; CDR3: CSSSFALAGGSDTQYF
length: 17; J: TRBJ1-3; V: TRBV5-1; CDR3: CASSTNLAGGSGNTIYF
length: 17; J: TRBJ1-2; V: TRBV18; CDR3: CASSPTLSGQGVDGYTF
length: 15; J: TRBJ1-6; V: TRBV9; CDR3: CASSLRDSRFSPLHF
length: 13; J: TRBJ2-7; V: TRBV6-5; CDR3: CAVSGQGSYEQYF
length: 15; J: TRBJ2-5; V: TRBV5-1; CDR3: CASSRGGPYQETQYF
length: 18; J: TRBJ2-7; V: TRBV27; CDR3: CASSPPLNIAGGNYEQYF